These T cell receptor beta chains were read from a single sample in a study of T cell changes during pregnancy in multiple sclerosis. Clones were read by immunoSEQ multiplex PCR, and TCRdb kept only the in-frame ones, dropping some. The table has 85,000 to 100,000 clones, 92% seen once; the top ten hold 1.5%. This specimen was peripheral blood, taken in the first trimester of pregnancy. All receptors come from a female donor with multiple sclerosis, enrolled in a pregnancy study. Both conserved end residues are part of each CDR3. Each record gives: CDR3 protein, J gene, V gene, clone size. Size is stated for part of the rows, as once, few or many counts, or as a class when the clone is expanded.

CASSRGPGRSETQYF	TRBJ2-5	TRBV19	NA
CASSAGVNYGYTF	TRBJ1-2	TRBV18	NA
CSVPTLGGAYGYTF	TRBJ1-2	TRBV29-1	NA
CASSRFLAGGIAGNEQFF	TRBJ2-1	TRBV7-2	few
CASSDTGTGSSYGYTF	TRBJ1-2	TRBV5-1	once
CATSSGTQAPHEQFF	TRBJ2-1	TRBV15	once
CASSQAGTARNEKLFF	TRBJ1-4	TRBV4-2	once
CSVSGLPPGGELFF	TRBJ2-2	TRBV29-1	once
CAWSSSNTGELFF	TRBJ2-2	TRBV30	NA
CASSEARTRTDTQYF	TRBJ2-3	TRBV6-1	NA
CASSLPRPYTDTQYF	TRBJ2-3	TRBV11-2	NA
CASSPGQRMNTEAFF	TRBJ1-1	TRBV28	NA
CASSLDWQGVASGANVLTF	TRBJ2-6	TRBV11-2	NA
CASSQEGTSGSNEQFF	TRBJ2-1	TRBV4-2	NA
CASLSGQSYEQYF	TRBJ2-7	TRBV2	NA
CASSDGLADYNEQFF	TRBJ2-1	TRBV9	NA
CAGTSGVTDTQYF	TRBJ2-3	TRBV10-2	NA
CASSLEEEGDTQYF	TRBJ2-3	TRBV7-9	NA
CASSLGQGPDNEQFF	TRBJ2-1	TRBV11-2	once
CASSLSGLGYEQYF	TRBJ2-7	TRBV19	NA
CAISESLARGETQYF	TRBJ2-5	TRBV10-3	NA
CASSEVDEQYF	TRBJ2-7	TRBV10-1	NA
CASSPGQGVAETQYF	TRBJ2-5	TRBV7-9	NA